This TCR beta chain is drawn from a study of T cells of healthy individuals. The length of the CDR3 is 15 residues. After removal of 5 bases from V and 9 bases from J, the junction contained 8 bases not matched to a gene. Germline V gives CDR1 SGHVS, CDR2 FQNEAQ. MiXCR, applied by TCRdb to the 5' RACE reads, yields one record per CDR3 protein. Of some 100,000 distinct CDR3 sequences detected, roughly a sixth appear once; the ten largest clones hold 6.2%. V and J are TRBV7-8 and TRBJ2-1, with 12 bases lining up with TRBD2. This receptor was obtained from a human donor in good health. The CDR3 spells CASSPSGRGLGEQFF. CDR3 coding DNA: TGTGCCAGCAGCCCTAGCGGGAGGGGGCTGGGTGAGCAGTTCTTC.